This T cell receptor (beta chain) is drawn from a study of T-cell reconstitution after alpha-beta-depleted transplantation in children. This clonotype was seen a handful of times. CDR3 length: 15 amino acids. V lost 10 bases to trimming and J lost 7 bases; unmatched junction nucleotides: 12. CDR1 KGHDR and CDR2 SFDVKD come from the germline V gene. Unique molecular identifiers were built into the TCRbeta library. TCRdb used MiXCR to reprocess the PCR reads, holding one entry per CDR3 protein. The table has hundreds of thousands of distinct CDR3 sequences, about 11% seen once. J is TRBJ2-1 and V is TRBV24-1; 10 bases align to TRBD1. This clonotype originated in a human donor who donated a stem cell graft to a child with acute myeloid leukemia. The starting material was PBMCs from the stem cell graft donor, obtained from the stem cell graft. CDR3 sequence (DNA): TGTGCCACGTCTGCTCGGGGACAGGGGTTAAATGAGCAGTTCTTC. Translation gives CATSARGQGLNEQFF.